This record covers a single T cell receptor (beta chain). In its sample, this clonotype was seen a few times. The antigen it recognizes is unknown. No much larger clone is present one base from it, and per-base qualities are unavailable. The donors were roughly 38 Caucasian individuals from Russia, aged roughly 6 to 100 years, who were systemically healthy. Each donor gave 8.5 to 10 milliliters of peripheral blood, collected into EDTA-treated Vacutainer tubes. Ficoll-Paque density-gradient centrifugation was used to isolate PBMCs, with at least 6.5 million obtained per sample. Total RNA, at least 6 micrograms per sample, was extracted from PBMCs with Trizol reagent. For every donor, an aliquot of PBMCs went through flow cytometry to measure the percentages of naive CD45RAhigh/CD27high T cells. This record comes from a study of blood T cells in healthy people across ages (dated by TCRdb to 2014 to 2015). About the investigation overall: In model experiments, template switching captured roughly one uniquely barcoded TCR beta cDNA molecule for every two T cells. The donors were split into four age groups: young (average 16 years), middle-aged (about 40), aged (62) and long-lived (roughly 80). Two additional independent replicas of 1 million unique cDNA reads from the same blood draw were analyzed for two donors (one aged 18 to 30 and one aged 80 or older). Using deep sequencing normalized with unique cDNA molecular identifiers, the study measured how TCR beta repertoire diversity changes with age. Donors of different ages were randomly distributed across sequencing lanes to avoid experimental bias.

The library was produced with 5' RACE. The listed sequencing device is Illumina HiSeq 2500. A second PCR of about 6 to 11 cycles was run with a J-beta primer mix and a sample-barcoded 5' primer. A unique molecular identifier was introduced onto each TCR beta cDNA molecule by a template-switch 5' adaptor carrying 12 random nucleotides. Each sample yielded at least 3 million CDR3-containing paired-end reads. All of the RNA was converted into first-strand cDNA using the Mint cDNA synthesis kit, with a TRBC-specific oligonucleotide serving as the primer. All cDNA was treated with uracil-DNA glycosylase and then went through a first 18-cycle PCR with the universal primers M1SS and BC2_uni_R. Processing in the source paper ran as follows. Each sample was normalized by randomly selecting 1 million high-quality reads, each carrying a distinct molecular identifier. Reads sharing molecular identifiers were discarded rather than binned into consensus sequences. MiTCR, run with a Q25 quality threshold and the strictest error-elimination algorithm, handled CDR3 identification, clonotype clustering and error correction. A nonparametric unseen species model with Euler transformation was used to estimate lower-bound total TCR beta diversity. TCRdb cleaned the public reads at Q25 with fastp, built clones with MiXCR and kept in-frame beta chains. Each entry is one CDR3 protein sequence, shown with its most common DNA and genes. None of the V and J calls come from the authors' own analysis; TCRdb made them. This sample lists 550,000 to 800,000 distinct CDR3 sequences; around 21% were detected once. The ten largest make up 3.6% of the sample.

V lost 0 bases and J lost 12 bases; the stretch between them is 1 base long. The germline V gene encodes CDR1 DFQATT and CDR2 SNEGSKA (reference sequence). Inclusive of the bounding cysteine and phenylalanine, the CDR3 is 8 residues long. Only the CDR3 part of the read is kept: 24 bases, read in frame from the first base. What the study reported, not specific to this receptor: Estimates of total diversity based on one million sequenced T cells were considered lower bounds and underestimates. There was a strong correlation between observed TCR beta diversity and the percentage of naive T cells measured by flow cytometry. Bulk unsorted PBMC profiling prevented conclusive comparison of naive and antigen-experienced compartments. Observed TCR beta diversity per million T cells fell roughly linearly with age, and a significant reduction was already apparent by age approximately 41. Because the CMV infection status of the donors was unknown, age-related changes in expanded clonotypes may potentially have been confounded. Compared with the aged group, the long-lived group had more naive CD4+ T cells, fewer expanded clones and increased TCR diversity, suggesting age selection.

Here the chain combines TRBV20-1 and TRBJ2-3; the D gene identity is not certain. The source of this sequence is an older man in good health. The sequencing sample was made of blood. For the CDR3, the sequence is CSARDQYF. The DNA sequence is given as TGCAGTGCTAGAGATCAGTATTTT.